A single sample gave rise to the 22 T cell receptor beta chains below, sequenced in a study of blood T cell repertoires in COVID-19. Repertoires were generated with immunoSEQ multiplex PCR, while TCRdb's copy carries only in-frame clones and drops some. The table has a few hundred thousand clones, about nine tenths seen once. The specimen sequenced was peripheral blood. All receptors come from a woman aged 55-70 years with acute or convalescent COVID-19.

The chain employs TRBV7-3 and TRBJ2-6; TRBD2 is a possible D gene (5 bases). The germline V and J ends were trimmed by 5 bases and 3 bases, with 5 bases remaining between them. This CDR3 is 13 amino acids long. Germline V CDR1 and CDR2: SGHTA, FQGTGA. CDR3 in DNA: TGTGCCAGCAGCGAGGGTGGGGCCAACGTCCTGACTTTC. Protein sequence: CASSEGGANVLTF.

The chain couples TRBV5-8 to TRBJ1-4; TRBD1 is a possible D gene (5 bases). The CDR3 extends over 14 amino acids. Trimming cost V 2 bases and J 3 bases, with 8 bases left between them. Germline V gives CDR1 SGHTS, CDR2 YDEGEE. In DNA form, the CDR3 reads TGTGCCAGCAGCTTAGACAGTTCTAATGAAAAACTGTTTTTT. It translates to CASSLDSSNEKLFF.

The CDR3 is CASSAPGERFF. The CDR3 DNA reads as TGTGCCAGCAGTGCCCCGGGGGAGAGGTTCTTC. The chain is built from TRBV27 and TRBJ2-1; maybe TRBD2 (6 bases). Germline lookup yields CDR1 MNHEY and CDR2 SMNVEV (reference sequence). Trimming pared 5 bases from V and 15 bases from J, leaving 14 bases between. The CDR3 sequence is 11 residues long.

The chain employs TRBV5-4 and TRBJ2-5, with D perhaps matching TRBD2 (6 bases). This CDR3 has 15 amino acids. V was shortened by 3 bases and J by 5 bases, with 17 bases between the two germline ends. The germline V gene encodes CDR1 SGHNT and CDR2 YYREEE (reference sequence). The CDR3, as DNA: TGTGCCAGCAGCTCCCGGACTACCTCGGGGGAGACCCAGTACTTC. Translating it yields CASSSRTTSGETQYF. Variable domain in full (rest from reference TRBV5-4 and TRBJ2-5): ETGVTQSPTHLIKTRGQQVTLRCSSQSGHNTVSWYQQALGQGPQFIFQYYREEENGRGNFPPRFSGLQFPNYSSELNVNALELDDSALYLCASSSRTTSGETQYFGPGTRLLVL.

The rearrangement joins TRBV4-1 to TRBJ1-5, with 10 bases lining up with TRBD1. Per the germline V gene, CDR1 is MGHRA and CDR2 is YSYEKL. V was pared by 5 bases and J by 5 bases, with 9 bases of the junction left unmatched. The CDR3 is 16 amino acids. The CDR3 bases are TGCGCCAGCAGCTTCGGACAGGGGGGGGCGGATCAGCCCCAGCATTTT. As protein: CASSFGQGGADQPQHF.

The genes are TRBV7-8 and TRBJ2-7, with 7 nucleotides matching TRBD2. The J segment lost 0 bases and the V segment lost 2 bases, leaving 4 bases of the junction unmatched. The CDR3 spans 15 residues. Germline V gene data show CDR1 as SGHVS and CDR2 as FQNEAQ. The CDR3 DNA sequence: TGTGCCAGCAGCTTAAGCGGCGGGAGCTCCTACGAGCAGTACTTC. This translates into CASSLSGGSSYEQYF. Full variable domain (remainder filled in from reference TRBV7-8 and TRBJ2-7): GAGVSQSPRYKVAKRGQDVALRCDPISGHVSLFWYQQALGQGPEFLTYFQNEAQLDKSGLPSDRFFAERPEGSVSTLKIQRTQQEDSAVYLCASSLSGGSSYEQYFGPGTRLTVT.

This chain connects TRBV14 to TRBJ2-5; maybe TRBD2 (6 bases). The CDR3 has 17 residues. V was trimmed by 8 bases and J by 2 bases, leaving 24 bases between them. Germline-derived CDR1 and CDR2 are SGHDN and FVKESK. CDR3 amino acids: CASLLRGMRGDQETQYF. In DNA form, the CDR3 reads TGTGCCAGCCTTCTCCGGGGGATGAGGGGTGATCAAGAGACCCAGTACTTC.

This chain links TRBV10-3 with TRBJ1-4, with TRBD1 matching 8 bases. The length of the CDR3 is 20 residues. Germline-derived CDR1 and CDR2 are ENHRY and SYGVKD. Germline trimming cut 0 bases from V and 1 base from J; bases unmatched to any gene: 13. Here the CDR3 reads CAISESSPSGTGGTNEKLFF. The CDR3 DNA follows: TGTGCCATCAGTGAGTCTTCTCCTTCCGGGACAGGAGGAACTAATGAAAAACTGTTTTTT.

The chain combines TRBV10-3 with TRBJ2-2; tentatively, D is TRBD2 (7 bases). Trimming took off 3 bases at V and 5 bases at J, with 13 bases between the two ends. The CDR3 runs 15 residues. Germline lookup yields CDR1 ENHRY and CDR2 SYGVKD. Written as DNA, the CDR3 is TGTGCCATCAGTGAACGGGGGGCATGGACCGGGGAGCTGTTTTTT. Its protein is CAISERGAWTGELFF.

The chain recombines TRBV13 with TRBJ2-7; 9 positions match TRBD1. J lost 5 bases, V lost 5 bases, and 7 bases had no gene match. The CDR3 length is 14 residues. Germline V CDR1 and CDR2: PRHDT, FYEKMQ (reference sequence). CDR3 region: CASSPGQGTNEQYF. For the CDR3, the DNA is TGTGCCAGCAGCCCGGGACAGGGAACAAACGAGCAGTACTTC.

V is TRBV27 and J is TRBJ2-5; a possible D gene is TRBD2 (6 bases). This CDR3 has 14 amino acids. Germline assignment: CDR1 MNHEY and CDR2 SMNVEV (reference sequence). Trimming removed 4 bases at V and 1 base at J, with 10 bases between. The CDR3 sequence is CASSSTRAQETQYF. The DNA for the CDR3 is TGTGCCAGCAGTTCGACTAGAGCCCAAGAGACCCAGTACTTC.

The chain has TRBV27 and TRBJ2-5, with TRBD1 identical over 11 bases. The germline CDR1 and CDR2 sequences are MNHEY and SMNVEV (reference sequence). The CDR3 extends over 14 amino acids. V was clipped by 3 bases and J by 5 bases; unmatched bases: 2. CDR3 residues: CASSLWTGGETQYF. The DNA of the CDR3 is TGTGCCAGCAGTTTGTGGACAGGGGGCGAGACCCAGTACTTC.

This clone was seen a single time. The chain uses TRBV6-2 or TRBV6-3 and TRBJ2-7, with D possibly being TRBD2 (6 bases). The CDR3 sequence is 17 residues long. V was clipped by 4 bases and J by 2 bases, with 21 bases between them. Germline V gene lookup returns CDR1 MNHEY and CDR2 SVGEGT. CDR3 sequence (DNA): TGTGCCAGCAGTTCACCCTCCGGGACTGGTAACCCCTACGAGCAGTACTTC. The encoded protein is CASSSPSGTGNPYEQYF.

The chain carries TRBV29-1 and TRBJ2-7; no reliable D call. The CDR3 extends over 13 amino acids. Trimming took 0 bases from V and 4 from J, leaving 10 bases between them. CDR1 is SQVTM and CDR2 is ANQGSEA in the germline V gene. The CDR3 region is CSVEDRTVYEQYF. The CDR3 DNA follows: TGCAGCGTTGAAGATCGCACAGTTTACGAGCAGTACTTC.

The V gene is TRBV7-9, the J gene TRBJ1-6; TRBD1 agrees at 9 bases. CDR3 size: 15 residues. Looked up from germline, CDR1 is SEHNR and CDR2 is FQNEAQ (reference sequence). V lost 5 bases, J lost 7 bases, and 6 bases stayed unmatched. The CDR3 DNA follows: TGTGCCAGCAGCGTGCCGGGACAGGGAAATTCACCCCTCCACTTT. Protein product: CASSVPGQGNSPLHF.

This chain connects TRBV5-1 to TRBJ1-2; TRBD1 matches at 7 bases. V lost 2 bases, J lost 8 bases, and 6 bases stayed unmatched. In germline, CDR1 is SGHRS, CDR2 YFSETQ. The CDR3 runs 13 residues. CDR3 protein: CASSFTGDGGYTF. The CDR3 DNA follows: TGCGCCAGCAGCTTTACAGGGGACGGCGGCTACACCTTC.

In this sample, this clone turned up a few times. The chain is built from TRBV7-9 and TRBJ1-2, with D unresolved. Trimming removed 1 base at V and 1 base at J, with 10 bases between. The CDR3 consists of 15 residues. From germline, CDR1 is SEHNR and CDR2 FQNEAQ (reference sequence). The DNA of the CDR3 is TGTGCCAGCAGCTTAGTATCCCCAGATAACTATGGCTACACCTTC. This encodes CASSLVSPDNYGYTF.

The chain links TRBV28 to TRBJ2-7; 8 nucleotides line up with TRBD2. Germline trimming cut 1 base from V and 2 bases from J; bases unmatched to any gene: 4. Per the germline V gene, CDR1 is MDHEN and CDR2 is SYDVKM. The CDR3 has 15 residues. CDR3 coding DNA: TGTGCCAGCAGTTTATCCGGGGGGGGACCCTACGAGCAGTACTTC. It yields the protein CASSLSGGGPYEQYF.

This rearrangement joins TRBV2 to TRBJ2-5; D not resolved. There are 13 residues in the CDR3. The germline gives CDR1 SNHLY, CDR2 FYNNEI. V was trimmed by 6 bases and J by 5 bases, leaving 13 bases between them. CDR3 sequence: CASRALLGETQYF. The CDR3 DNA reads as TGTGCCAGCAGGGCCCTCCTCGGGGAGACCCAGTACTTC.

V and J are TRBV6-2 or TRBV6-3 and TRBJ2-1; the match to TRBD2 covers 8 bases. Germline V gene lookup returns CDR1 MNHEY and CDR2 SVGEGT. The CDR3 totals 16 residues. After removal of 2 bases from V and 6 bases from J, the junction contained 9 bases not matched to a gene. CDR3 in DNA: TGTGCCAGCAGTTACCCTGCGAGGACTAGCCTCAATGAGCAGTTCTTC. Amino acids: CASSYPARTSLNEQFF.

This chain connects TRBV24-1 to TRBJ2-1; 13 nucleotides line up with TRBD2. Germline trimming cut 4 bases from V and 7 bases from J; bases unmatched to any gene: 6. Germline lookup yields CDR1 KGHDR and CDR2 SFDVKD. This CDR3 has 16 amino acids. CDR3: CATSDPGLAGTNEQFF. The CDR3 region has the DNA TGTGCCACCAGTGACCCGGGACTAGCGGGAACTAATGAGCAGTTCTTC.

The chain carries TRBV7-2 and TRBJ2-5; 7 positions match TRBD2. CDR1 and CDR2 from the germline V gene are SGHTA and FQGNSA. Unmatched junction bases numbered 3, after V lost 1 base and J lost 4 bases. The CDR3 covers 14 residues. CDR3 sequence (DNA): TGTGCCAGCAGCTTAGAGTCTAGCGGAGAGACCCAGTACTTC. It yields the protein CASSLESSGETQYF.